The rows below give T cell receptor beta chains drawn from one sample of a study of cytomegalovirus exposure and HLA in healthy donors. Clones were read by immunoSEQ multiplex PCR, and TCRdb kept only the in-frame ones, dropping some. The data show 85,000 to 130,000 clones, 79% seen once. The sequenced sample was PBMCs. The receptor set was obtained from a female donor in good health and CMV-seropositive. Both conserved end residues are part of each CDR3. The order of the fields is V gene, clone size, J gene, D gene, CDR3 length, CDR3 DNA, CDR3 protein. The D gene is left open where the match is weak. Expanded clones are given a class, and other clones once, few, many or no size at all.

v_call: TRBV5-8; clone_size: .; j_call: TRBJ2-2; d_call: .; cdr3_length: 15; cdr3_nt: TGTGCCAGCAGCAGGACTACTAGAAACACCGGGGAGCTGTTTTTT; cdr3_aa: CASSRTTRNTGELFF
v_call: TRBV9; clone_size: .; j_call: TRBJ1-3; d_call: TRBD1; cdr3_length: 13; cdr3_nt: TGTGCCAGCAGCACGGGACAGGGGGACTCCATATATTTT; cdr3_aa: CASSTGQGDSIYF
v_call: TRBV6-4; clone_size: .; j_call: TRBJ2-4; d_call: .; cdr3_length: 13; cdr3_nt: TGTGCCAGCAGCCGAGGGGGGGATAACATTCAGTACTTC; cdr3_aa: CASSRGGDNIQYF
v_call: TRBV6-5; clone_size: .; j_call: TRBJ1-2; d_call: TRBD1; cdr3_length: 12; cdr3_nt: TGTGCCAGCAGTGGGACAGGGAATGGCTACACCTTC; cdr3_aa: CASSGTGNGYTF
v_call: TRBV9; clone_size: few; j_call: TRBJ2-5; d_call: TRBD2; cdr3_length: 15; cdr3_nt: TGTGCCAGCAGCCCTCGACTAGCGGGGGGAAAGACCCAGTACTTC; cdr3_aa: CASSPRLAGGKTQYF
v_call: TRBV7-2; clone_size: once; j_call: TRBJ2-3; d_call: .; cdr3_length: 13; cdr3_nt: TGTGCCAGCAGCACATACGCCACAGATACGCAGTATTTT; cdr3_aa: CASSTYATDTQYF
v_call: TRBV6-6; clone_size: few; j_call: TRBJ1-3; d_call: .; cdr3_length: 15; cdr3_nt: TGTGCCAGCAGTTCGACAGGCGCTGACGGAAACACCATATATTTT; cdr3_aa: CASSSTGADGNTIYF
v_call: TRBV18; clone_size: .; j_call: TRBJ2-3; d_call: TRBD1; cdr3_length: 15; cdr3_nt: TGTGCCAGCTCACCACAGACAGGGCTCACAGATACGCAGTATTTT; cdr3_aa: CASSPQTGLTDTQYF
v_call: TRBV21-1; clone_size: .; j_call: TRBJ2-1; d_call: .; cdr3_length: 15; cdr3_nt: TGTGCCAGCAGCAAAACCCCTGGGGGGTACGATGAGCAGTTCTTC; cdr3_aa: CASSKTPGGYDEQFF
v_call: TRBV5-1; clone_size: .; j_call: TRBJ1-6; d_call: TRBD1; cdr3_length: 16; cdr3_nt: TGCGCCAGCAGCTCCAGGACAGGGGGCGGAACGGGGACCCTCCACTTT; cdr3_aa: CASSSRTGGGTGTLHF
v_call: TRBV7-9; clone_size: .; j_call: TRBJ1-1; d_call: TRBD1; cdr3_length: 15; cdr3_nt: TGTTCCAGCAGCTTAGCCGACAGGGGATGGACTGAAGCTTTCTTT; cdr3_aa: CSSSLADRGWTEAFF
v_call: TRBV2; clone_size: .; j_call: TRBJ2-7; d_call: TRBD2; cdr3_length: 14; cdr3_nt: TGTGCCAGCAGTGAGGGGGGGGAAGGCTACGAGCAGTACTTC; cdr3_aa: CASSEGGEGYEQYF
v_call: TRBV21-1; clone_size: .; j_call: TRBJ2-1; d_call: .; cdr3_length: 17; cdr3_nt: TGTGCCACCCTAATTCCGGGACTAGCGGGCCCCTTCAATGAGCAGTTCTTC; cdr3_aa: CATLIPGLAGPFNEQFF
v_call: TRBV4-3; clone_size: .; j_call: TRBJ2-1; d_call: TRBD2; cdr3_length: 17; cdr3_nt: TGCGCCAGCAGCCACGACCTAGCGGGGATCTCCTACAATGAGCAGTTCTTC; cdr3_aa: CASSHDLAGISYNEQFF
v_call: TRBV9; clone_size: .; j_call: TRBJ2-2; d_call: TRBD2; cdr3_length: 17; cdr3_nt: TGTGCCAGCAGCGTAGGTCTAGCGGGGGGAGGCACCGGGGAGCTGTTTTTT; cdr3_aa: CASSVGLAGGGTGELFF
v_call: TRBV7-9; clone_size: once; j_call: TRBJ2-7; d_call: .; cdr3_length: 12; cdr3_nt: TGTTCCAGCAGCTCCCCCATGGGGAGTGCGGACTTC; cdr3_aa: CSSSSPMGSADF